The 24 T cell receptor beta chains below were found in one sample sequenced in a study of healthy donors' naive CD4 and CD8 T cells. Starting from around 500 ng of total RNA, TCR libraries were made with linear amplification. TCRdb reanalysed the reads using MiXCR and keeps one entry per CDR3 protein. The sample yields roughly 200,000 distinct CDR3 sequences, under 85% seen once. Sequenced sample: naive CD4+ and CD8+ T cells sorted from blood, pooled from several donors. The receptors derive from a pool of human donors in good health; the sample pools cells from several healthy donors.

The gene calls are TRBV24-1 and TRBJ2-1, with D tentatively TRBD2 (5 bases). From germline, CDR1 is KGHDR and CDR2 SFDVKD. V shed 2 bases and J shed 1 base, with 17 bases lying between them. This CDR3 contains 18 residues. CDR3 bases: TGTGCCACCAGTGATTCACCAACCACACCGGGATCCTACAATGAGCAGTTCTTC. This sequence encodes CATSDSPTTPGSYNEQFF.

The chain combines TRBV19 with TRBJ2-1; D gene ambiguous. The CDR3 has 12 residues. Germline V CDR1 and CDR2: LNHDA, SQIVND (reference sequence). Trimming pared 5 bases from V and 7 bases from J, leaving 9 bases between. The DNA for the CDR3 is TGTGCCAGTAGTCCGAACGGAAATGAGCAGTTCTTC. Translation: CASSPNGNEQFF.

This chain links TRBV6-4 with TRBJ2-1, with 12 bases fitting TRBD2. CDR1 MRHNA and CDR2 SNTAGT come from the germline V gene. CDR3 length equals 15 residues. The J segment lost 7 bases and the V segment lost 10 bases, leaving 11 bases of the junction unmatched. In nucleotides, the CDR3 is TGTGCCACCAGGGCCCTAGCGGGAGGGTTGAATGAGCAGTTCTTC. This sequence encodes CATRALAGGLNEQFF.

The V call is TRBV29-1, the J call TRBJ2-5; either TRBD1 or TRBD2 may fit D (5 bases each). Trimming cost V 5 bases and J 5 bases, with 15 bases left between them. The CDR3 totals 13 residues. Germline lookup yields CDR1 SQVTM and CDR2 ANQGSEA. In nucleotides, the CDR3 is TGCAGCGTTTTTGGGGGAGAGGTGGAGACCCAGTACTTC. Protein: CSVFGGEVETQYF.

In DNA form, the CDR3 reads TGTGCCAGCAGCTTATCGGACAGGCCTTGGAAGCCCCAGCATTTT. It codes for CASSLSDRPWKPQHF. The chain couples TRBV7-9 to TRBJ1-5, with 7 nucleotides matching TRBD1. The trim removed 2 bases at V and 8 bases at J, leaving 9 bases unmatched. The CDR3 runs 15 residues. Looked up from germline, CDR1 is SEHNR and CDR2 is FQNEAQ (reference sequence).

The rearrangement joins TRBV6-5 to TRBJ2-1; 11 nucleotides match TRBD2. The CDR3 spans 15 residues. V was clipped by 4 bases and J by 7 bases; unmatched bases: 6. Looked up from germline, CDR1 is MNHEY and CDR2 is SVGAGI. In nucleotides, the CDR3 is TGTGCCAGCAGTTCCCTAGCGGGAGGTGGGAATGAGCAGTTCTTC. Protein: CASSSLAGGGNEQFF.

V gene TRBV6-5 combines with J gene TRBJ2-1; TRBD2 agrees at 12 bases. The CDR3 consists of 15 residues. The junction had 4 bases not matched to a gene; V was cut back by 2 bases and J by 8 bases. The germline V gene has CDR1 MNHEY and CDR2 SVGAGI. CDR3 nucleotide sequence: TGTGCCAGCAGTTACCGACTAGCGGGAGCAGATGAGCAGTTCTTC. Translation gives CASSYRLAGADEQFF.

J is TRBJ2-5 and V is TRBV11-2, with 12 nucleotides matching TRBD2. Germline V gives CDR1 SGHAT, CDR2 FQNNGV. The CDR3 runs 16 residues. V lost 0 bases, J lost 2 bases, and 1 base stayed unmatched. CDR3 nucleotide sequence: TGTGCCAGCAGCTTAGAAGGACTAGCGGGGCAAGAGACCCAGTACTTC. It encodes CASSLEGLAGQETQYF. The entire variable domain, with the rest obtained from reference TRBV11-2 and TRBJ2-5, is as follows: EAGVAQSPRYKIIEKRQSVAFWCNPISGHATLYWYQQILGQGPKLLIQFQNNGVVDDSQLPKDRFSAERLKGVDSTLKIQPAKLEDSAVYLCASSLEGLAGQETQYFGPGTRLLVL.

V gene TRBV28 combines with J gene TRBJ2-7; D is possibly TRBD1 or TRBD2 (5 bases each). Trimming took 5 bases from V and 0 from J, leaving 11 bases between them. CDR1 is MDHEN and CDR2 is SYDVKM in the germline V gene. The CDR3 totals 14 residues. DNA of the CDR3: TGTGCCAGCAGTCCCGGGACCCGCTCCTACGAGCAGTACTTC. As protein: CASSPGTRSYEQYF.

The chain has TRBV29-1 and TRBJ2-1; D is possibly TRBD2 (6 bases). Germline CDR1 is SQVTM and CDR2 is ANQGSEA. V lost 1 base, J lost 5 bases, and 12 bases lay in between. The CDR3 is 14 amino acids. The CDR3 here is CSVEGWRANNEQFF. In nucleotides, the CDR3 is TGCAGCGTTGAAGGTTGGAGGGCCAACAATGAGCAGTTCTTC.

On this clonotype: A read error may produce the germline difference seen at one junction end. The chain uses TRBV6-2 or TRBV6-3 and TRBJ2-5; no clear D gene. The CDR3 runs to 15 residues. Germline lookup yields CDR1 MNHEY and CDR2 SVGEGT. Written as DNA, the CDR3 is TGTGCCAGCAGTTACTCAAGTGCCGGTCAAGGGACCCAGTACTTC. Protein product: CASSYSSAGQGTQYF.

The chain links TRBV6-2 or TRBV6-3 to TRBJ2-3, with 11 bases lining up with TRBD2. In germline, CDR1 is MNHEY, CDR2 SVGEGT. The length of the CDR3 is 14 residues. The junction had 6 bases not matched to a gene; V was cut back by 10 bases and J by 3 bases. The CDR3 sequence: CATSGLAETDTQYF. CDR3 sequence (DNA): TGTGCCACCTCGGGACTAGCGGAAACAGATACGCAGTATTTT.

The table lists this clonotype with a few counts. CDR3 in DNA: TGCAGTGCTCACGGACAAACTAGCTACAATGAGCAGTTCTTC. This sequence encodes CSAHGQTSYNEQFF. The J gene is TRBJ2-1, the V gene TRBV20-1, with D perhaps given as TRBD1 or TRBD2 (5 bases each). Between the trimmed V and J ends, which lost 5 bases and 3 bases, there was a span of 14 bases. The CDR3 is 14 residues long. In germline, CDR1 is DFQATT, CDR2 SNEGSKA (reference sequence).

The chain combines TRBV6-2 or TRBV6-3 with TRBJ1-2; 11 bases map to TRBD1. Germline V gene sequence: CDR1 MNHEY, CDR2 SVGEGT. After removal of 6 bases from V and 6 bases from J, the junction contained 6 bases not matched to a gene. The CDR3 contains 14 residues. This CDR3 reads CASRRTGGFDGYTF. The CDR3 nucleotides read TGTGCCAGCAGAAGGACAGGGGGCTTCGATGGCTACACCTTC.

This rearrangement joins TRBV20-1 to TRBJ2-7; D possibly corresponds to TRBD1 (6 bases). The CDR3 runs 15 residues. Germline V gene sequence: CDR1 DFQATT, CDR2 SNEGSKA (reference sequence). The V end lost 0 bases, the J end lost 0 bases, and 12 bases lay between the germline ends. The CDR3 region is CSARDGDIFSYEQYF. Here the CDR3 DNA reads TGCAGTGCTAGAGACGGGGACATTTTCTCCTACGAGCAGTACTTC.

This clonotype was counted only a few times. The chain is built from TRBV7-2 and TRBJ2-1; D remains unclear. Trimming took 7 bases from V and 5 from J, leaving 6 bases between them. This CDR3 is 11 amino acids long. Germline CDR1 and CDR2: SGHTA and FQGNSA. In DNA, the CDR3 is TGTGCCAGCAACACCAACAATGAGCAGTTCTTC. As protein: CASNTNNEQFF.

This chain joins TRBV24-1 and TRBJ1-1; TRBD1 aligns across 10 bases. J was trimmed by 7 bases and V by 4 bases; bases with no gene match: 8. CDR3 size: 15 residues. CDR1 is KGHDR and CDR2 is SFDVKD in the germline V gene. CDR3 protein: CATSDPGQGGGEAFF. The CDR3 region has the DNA TGTGCCACCAGTGACCCTGGACAGGGGGGAGGTGAAGCTTTCTTT.

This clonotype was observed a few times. The CDR3 here is CASSTGQGNRQPQHF. The CDR3, as DNA: TGTGCCAGTAGTACCGGACAGGGGAATAGACAGCCCCAGCATTTT. This chain connects TRBV19 to TRBJ1-5; 9 positions match TRBD1. Trimming at V came to 4 bases and at J to 7 bases, leaving 8 bases not matched to a gene. There are 15 residues in the CDR3. Germline CDR1 and CDR2: LNHDA and SQIVND (reference sequence).

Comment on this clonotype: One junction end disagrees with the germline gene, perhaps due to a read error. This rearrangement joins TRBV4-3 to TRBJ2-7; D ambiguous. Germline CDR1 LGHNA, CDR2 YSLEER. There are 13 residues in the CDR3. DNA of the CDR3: TGTGCCAGCAGCCAAGACGTGTTCTACGAGCAGTACTTC. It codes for CASSQDVFYEQYF.

CDR3 bases: TGCAGCGTTTACCAGGGCCTCCGACAGGGTGAGCAGTTCTTC. It codes for CSVYQGLRQGEQFF. The chain links TRBV29-1 to TRBJ2-1; TRBD1 aligns across 7 bases. V lost 5 bases, J lost 9 bases, and 13 bases stayed unmatched. The CDR3 has 14 residues. Germline V lookup: CDR1 SQVTM, CDR2 ANQGSEA.

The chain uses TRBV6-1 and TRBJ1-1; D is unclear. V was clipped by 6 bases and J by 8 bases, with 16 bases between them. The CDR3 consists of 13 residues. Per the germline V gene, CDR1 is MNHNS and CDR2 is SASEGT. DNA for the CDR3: TGTGCCAGCAGCGACACGGGGTTCCGCGAAGCTTTCTTT. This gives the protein CASSDTGFREAFF.

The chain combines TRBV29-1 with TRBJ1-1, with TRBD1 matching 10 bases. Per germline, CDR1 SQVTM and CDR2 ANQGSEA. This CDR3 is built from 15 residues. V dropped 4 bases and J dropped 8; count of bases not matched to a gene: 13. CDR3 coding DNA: TGCAGCGTTGGCGGGACAGGGGAGAACATGGTGGAAGCTTTCTTT. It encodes CSVGGTGENMVEAFF.

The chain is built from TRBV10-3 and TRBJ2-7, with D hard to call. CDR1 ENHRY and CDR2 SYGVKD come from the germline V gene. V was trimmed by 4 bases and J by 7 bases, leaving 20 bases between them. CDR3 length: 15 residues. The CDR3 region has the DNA TGTGCCATCAGTGGTGGGCCAGAGTCGTCGTATGAGCAGTACGTC. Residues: CAISGGPESSYEQYV.

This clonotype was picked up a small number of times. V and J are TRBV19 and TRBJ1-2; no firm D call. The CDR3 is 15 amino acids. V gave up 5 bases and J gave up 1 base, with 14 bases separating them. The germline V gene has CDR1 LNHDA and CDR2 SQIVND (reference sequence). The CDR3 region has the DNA TGTGCCAGTAGTCTCACCGACAACTTTAACTATGGCTACACCTTC. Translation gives CASSLTDNFNYGYTF.